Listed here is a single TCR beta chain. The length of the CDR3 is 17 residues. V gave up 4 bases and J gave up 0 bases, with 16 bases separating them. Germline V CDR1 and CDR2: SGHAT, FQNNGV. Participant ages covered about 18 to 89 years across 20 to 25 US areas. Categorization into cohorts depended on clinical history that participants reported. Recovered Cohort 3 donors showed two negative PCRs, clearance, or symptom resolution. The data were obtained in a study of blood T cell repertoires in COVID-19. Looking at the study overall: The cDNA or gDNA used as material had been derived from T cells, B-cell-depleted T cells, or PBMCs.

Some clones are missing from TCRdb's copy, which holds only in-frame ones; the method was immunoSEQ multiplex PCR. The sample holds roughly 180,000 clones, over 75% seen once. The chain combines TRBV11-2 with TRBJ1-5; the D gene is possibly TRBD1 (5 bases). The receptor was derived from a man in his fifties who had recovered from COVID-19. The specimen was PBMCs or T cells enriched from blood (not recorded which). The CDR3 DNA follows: TGTGCCAGCAGCTCACGACCGACAGTTGATAGCAATCAGCCCCAGCATTTT. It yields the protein CASSSRPTVDSNQPQHF.